One sample yielded the 10 T cell receptor beta chains listed below, sequenced in a study of T-cell memory formation after mild COVID-19. TCRdb called the 5' RACE reads again in MiXCR, with one record for every CDR3 protein. The sample yields approximately 260,000 distinct CDR3 sequences, about a sixth seen once. The sequenced sample consisted of PBMCs or a T cell subset sorted from them (not recorded which). The origin of the receptors is a man aged 18-30 years who had mild COVID-19 (a few samples of this study predate the infection). Cell type and time point are not known.

This clonotype was observed a few times. The V gene is TRBV4-3, the J gene TRBJ2-1, with TRBD2 identical over 13 bases. The CDR3 is 17 amino acids. Trimming removed 4 bases from V and 1 base from J; junction bases left unmatched: 4. Per germline, CDR1 LGHNA and CDR2 YSLEER. The CDR3 DNA is TGCGCCAGCAGCCGGACTAGCGGGGGCTTTTCCTACAATGAGCAGTTCTTC. It yields the protein CASSRTSGGFSYNEQFF.

V usage is TRBV20-1 and J usage is TRBJ1-1; tentatively, D is TRBD1 (5 bases). The V end lost 3 bases, the J end lost 5 bases, and 22 bases lay between the germline ends. Per germline, CDR1 DFQATT and CDR2 SNEGSKA (reference sequence). CDR3 length: 16 amino acids. The CDR3 DNA follows: TGCAGTGCTAGGAATCGGACTGCTCCCCAGGGAACTGAAGCTTTCTTT. The encoded protein is CSARNRTAPQGTEAFF.

This chain connects TRBV7-2 to TRBJ2-5; D remains unclear. CDR1 SGHTA and CDR2 FQGNSA come from the germline V gene. Trimming shortened V by 2 bases and J by 5 bases, and 9 bases separated the two germline ends. The CDR3 has 13 residues. CDR3 sequence: CASSLRRAETQYF. Written as DNA, the CDR3 is TGTGCCAGCAGCTTAAGGCGAGCGGAGACCCAGTACTTC.

There are a few counts of this clonotype. This chain uses TRBV10-3 with TRBJ2-5; TRBD2 matches 8 bases. Germline lookup yields CDR1 ENHRY and CDR2 SYGVKD. This CDR3 spans 17 amino acids. V shed 7 bases, J shed 1 base, and the junction held 14 bases outside the gene matches. DNA for the CDR3: TGTGCCATCAAGTCAGCCGGACAGCGGGGGCTCCAAGAGACCCAGTACTTC. This translates into CAIKSAGQRGLQETQYF.

The chain has TRBV27 and TRBJ2-5; tentatively, D is TRBD2 (6 bases). The CDR3 spans 13 residues. The V gene's germline CDR1 is MNHEY and CDR2 SMNVEV (reference sequence). The V gene lost 7 bases and the J gene lost 3 bases, with 12 bases spanning the gap. The CDR3 DNA is TGTGCCAGCAATGCTTGGGGGGAAGAGACCCAGTACTTC. Protein product: CASNAWGEETQYF.

The chain carries TRBV6-5 and TRBJ2-2; either TRBD1 or TRBD2 may supply D (5 bases each). The germline gives CDR1 MNHEY, CDR2 SVGAGI. This CDR3 spans 14 amino acids. V was pared by 6 bases and J by 4 bases, with 12 bases between. CDR3 coding DNA: TGTGCCAGCAGCCCCGGGGCAATCACCGGGGAGCTGTTTTTT. Its translation: CASSPGAITGELFF.

This clonotype was seen only a few times. The chain's CDR3 is CASSSVIAGGQETQYF. The CDR3 DNA reads as TGTGCCAGCAGCTCTGTCATCGCGGGGGGACAAGAGACCCAGTACTTC. The genes are TRBV11-2 and TRBJ2-5; 8 bases line up with TRBD2. The CDR3 is made up of 16 amino acids. Per germline, CDR1 SGHAT and CDR2 FQNNGV. J was trimmed by 2 bases and V by 4 bases; bases with no gene match: 9.

This chain links TRBV7-3 with TRBJ2-6; D is uncertain. Trimming removed 3 bases at V and 1 base at J, with 7 bases between. CDR3 length equals 15 residues. Germline lookup yields CDR1 SGHTA and CDR2 FQGTGA. The CDR3 coding sequence is TGTGCCAGCAGCTTTGATATATCTGGGGCCAACGTCCTGACTTTC. It translates to CASSFDISGANVLTF.

The chain carries TRBV12-3 or TRBV12-4 and TRBJ1-5; 7 bases align to TRBD1. Unmatched junction bases numbered 2, after V lost 5 bases and J lost 4 bases. CDR3 length equals 13 residues. CDR3 sequence reads: CASSAQGNQPQHF. The CDR3, as DNA: TGTGCCAGCAGTGCACAGGGGAATCAGCCCCAGCATTTT.

This clonotype was detected only a few times. This chain joins TRBV7-9 and TRBJ2-5; D is perhaps TRBD2 (6 bases). The CDR3 sequence is 15 residues long. Germline lookup yields CDR1 SEHNR and CDR2 FQNEAQ (reference sequence). V lost 0 bases to trimming and J lost 4 bases, with 12 bases between them. In DNA, the CDR3 is TGTGCCAGCAGCTTAGCGTCACTGGGGGGAGAGACCCAGTACTTC. It codes for CASSLASLGGETQYF. The full variable domain, rest sourced from reference TRBV7-9 and TRBJ2-5, is DTGVSQNPRHKITKRGQNVTFRCDPISEHNRLYWYRQTLGQGPEFLTYFQNEAQLEKSRLLSDRFSAERPKGSFSTLEIQRTEQGDSAMYLCASSLASLGGETQYFGPGTRLLVL.